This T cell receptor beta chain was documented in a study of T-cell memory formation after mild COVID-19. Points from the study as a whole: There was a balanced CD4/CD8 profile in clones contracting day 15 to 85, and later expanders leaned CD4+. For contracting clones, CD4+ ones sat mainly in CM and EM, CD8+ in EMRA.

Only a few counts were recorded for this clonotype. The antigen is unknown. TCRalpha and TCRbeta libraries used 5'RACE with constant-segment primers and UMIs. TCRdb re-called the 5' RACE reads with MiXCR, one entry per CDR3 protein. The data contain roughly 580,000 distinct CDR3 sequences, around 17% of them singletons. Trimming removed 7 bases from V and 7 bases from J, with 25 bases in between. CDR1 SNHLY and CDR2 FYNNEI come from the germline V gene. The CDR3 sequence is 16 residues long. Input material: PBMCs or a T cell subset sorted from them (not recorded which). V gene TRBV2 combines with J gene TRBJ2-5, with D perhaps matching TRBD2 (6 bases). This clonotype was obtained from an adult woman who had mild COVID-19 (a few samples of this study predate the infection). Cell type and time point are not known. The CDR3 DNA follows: TGTGCCAGCACCAGTGACCCCGGGACTTTTCAGGGGACCCAGTACTTC. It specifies CASTSDPGTFQGTQYF.